Presented here are 26 T cell receptor beta chains from one specimen sequenced in a study of T-cell memory formation after mild COVID-19. Via MiXCR, TCRdb re-called the 5' RACE reads, giving one row per CDR3 protein. The top ten hold under 8.5% of the sample, which has hundreds of thousands of distinct CDR3 sequences, roughly 22% seen once. Specimen: PBMCs or a T cell subset sorted from them (not recorded which). The source of these receptors is an adult woman who had mild COVID-19 (a few samples of this study predate the infection). Cell type and time point are not known.

This clonotype was counted between two and nine times. In DNA, the CDR3 is TGTGCCAGCAGCCCCGACAGGGTCCTCTACAATGAGCAGTTCTTC. Protein sequence: CASSPDRVLYNEQFF. The chain is built from TRBV6-2 or TRBV6-3 and TRBJ2-1, with TRBD1 matching over 7 bases. With 6 bases clipped from V and 3 bases from J, the junction kept 8 bases outside the gene matches. Germline V gene lookup returns CDR1 MNHEY and CDR2 SVGEGT. This CDR3 region has 15 residues.

This clonotype was seen a handful of times. The DNA of the CDR3 is TGTGCCAGCAGTGAACTTAAGGGGGAGGTTTACGAGCAGTACTTC. As protein: CASSELKGEVYEQYF. The chain links TRBV2 to TRBJ2-7; the D call may be TRBD1 or TRBD2 (6 bases each). With 2 bases removed from V and 4 bases from J, the gap between germline ends came to 15 bases. The CDR3 runs to 15 residues. Germline-derived CDR1 and CDR2 are SNHLY and FYNNEI.

The table lists this clonotype with a few counts. This chain links TRBV19 with TRBJ2-3; 8 bases line up with TRBD2. CDR3 length: 17 residues. Germline V CDR1 and CDR2: LNHDA, SQIVND (reference sequence). Unmatched junction bases numbered 14, after V lost 5 bases and J lost 4 bases. CDR3 coding DNA: TGTGCCAGTAGTTTACCCCCGGCTAGCGGGTCCCCAGATACGCAGTATTTT. Its protein is CASSLPPASGSPDTQYF.

This chain joins TRBV6-2 or TRBV6-3 and TRBJ1-5; D is possibly TRBD1 (5 bases). Germline V lookup: CDR1 MNHEY, CDR2 SVGEGT. Trimming took off 0 bases at V and 0 bases at J, with 9 bases between the two ends. The CDR3 is 16 residues long. CDR3 sequence reads: CASSYSRGASNQPQHF. DNA of the CDR3: TGTGCCAGCAGTTACTCTCGAGGGGCTAGCAATCAGCCCCAGCATTTT.

The rearrangement links TRBV12-3 or TRBV12-4 to TRBJ2-1; 10 bases line up with TRBD2. J gave up 6 bases and V 6 bases, and 8 bases lay outside the gene matches. This CDR3 is built from 15 residues. CDR3 in amino acids: CASRLTAGGGNEQFF. The DNA for the CDR3 is TGTGCCAGCAGGCTAACAGCGGGAGGGGGCAATGAGCAGTTCTTC.

The chain uses TRBV12-3 or TRBV12-4 and TRBJ1-2; 10 nucleotides agree with TRBD1. The CDR3 contains 14 residues. The trim removed 4 bases at V and 7 bases at J, leaving 6 bases unmatched. The CDR3 region is CASSSGTGVLGYTF. CDR3 DNA sequence: TGTGCCAGCAGTTCCGGGACAGGGGTGCTTGGCTACACCTTC.

V is TRBV25-1 and J is TRBJ1-1; D is unresolved. Germline CDR1 and CDR2: MGHDK and SYGVNS. V was trimmed by 1 base and J by 4 bases, leaving 13 bases between them. The length of the CDR3 is 15 residues. CDR3: CASSESLLKGTEAFF. Here the CDR3 DNA reads TGTGCCAGCAGTGAATCCCTCCTAAAGGGCACTGAAGCTTTCTTT.

In this sample, this clonotype turned up a few times. The rearrangement uses TRBV2 and TRBJ2-7, with D possibly TRBD2 on 5 matching bases. Trimming stripped 6 bases from V and 2 bases from J, with 11 bases between. Per germline, CDR1 SNHLY and CDR2 FYNNEI. The CDR3 contains 13 residues. The CDR3 bases are TGTGCCAGCAGGGGAGACCGAGCCTACGAGCAGTACTTC. Translation: CASRGDRAYEQYF.

This clonotype was detected only a few times. The chain couples TRBV20-1 to TRBJ1-1; no firm D call. Germline V gives CDR1 DFQATT, CDR2 SNEGSKA (reference sequence). The CDR3 is made up of 12 amino acids. The V gene lost 2 bases and the J gene lost 2 bases, with 6 bases spanning the gap. CDR3 residues: CSARMGNTEAFF. CDR3 in DNA: TGCAGTGCTAGAATGGGAAACACTGAAGCTTTCTTT.

The chain joins TRBV12-3 or TRBV12-4 to TRBJ2-1; D might be TRBD2 (5 bases). V lost 3 bases and J lost 9, with 9 bases in between. There are 12 residues in the CDR3. The CDR3 protein is CASSLGAAEQFF. The CDR3 coding sequence is TGTGCCAGCAGTTTGGGAGCGGCTGAGCAGTTCTTC.

V gene TRBV18 combines with J gene TRBJ2-2; D is uncertain. Trimming took off 2 bases at V and 4 bases at J, with 14 bases between the two ends. The CDR3 has 16 amino acids. CDR1 is KGHSH and CDR2 is LQKENI in the germline V gene. The CDR3 sequence is CASSPIDTRGTGELFF. The DNA for the CDR3 is TGTGCCAGCTCACCAATCGACACTCGAGGCACCGGGGAGCTGTTTTTT.

This clonotype was counted only a few times. The rearrangement links TRBV7-2 to TRBJ2-5; a weak D match, TRBD2 (6 bases). Germline lookup yields CDR1 SGHTA and CDR2 FQGNSA. The length of the CDR3 is 15 residues. Trimming shortened V by 1 base and J by 5 bases, and 14 bases separated the two germline ends. The CDR3 nucleotides read TGTGCCAGCAGCTTAGGGGGCGGGAATAGGGAGACCCAGTACTTC. Translated, it gives CASSLGGGNRETQYF.

The chain links TRBV11-2 to TRBJ2-2, with D unclear. The ends were cut back, 5 bases at V and 1 base at J, with 14 bases in the middle. CDR3 length equals 16 residues. Per the germline V gene, CDR1 is SGHAT and CDR2 is FQNNGV. The CDR3 DNA is TGTGCCAGCAGCCCCCGTTCTGTGTTGAACACCGGGGAGCTGTTTTTT. Its translation: CASSPRSVLNTGELFF.

This clonotype was observed a few times. The CDR3 DNA reads TGCGCCAGCAGCTTGGTTAATCGGGAAAACATTCAGTACTTC. Its protein is CASSLVNRENIQYF. The rearrangement joins TRBV5-1 to TRBJ2-4; D remains unclear. Germline lookup yields CDR1 SGHRS and CDR2 YFSETQ. The CDR3 contains 14 residues. Between the trimmed V and J ends, which lost 0 bases and 5 bases, there was a span of 9 bases. The whole variable domain, remainder taken from reference TRBV5-1 and TRBJ2-4, is KAGVTQTPRYLIKTRGQQVTLSCSPISGHRSVSWYQQTPGQGLQFLFEYFSETQRNKGNFPGRFSGRQFSNSRSEMNVSTLELGDSALYLCASSLVNRENIQYFGAGTRLSVL.

V usage is TRBV7-8 and J usage is TRBJ2-3; maybe TRBD2 (6 bases). The V end lost 7 bases, the J end lost 3 bases, and 23 bases lay between the germline ends. This CDR3 has 17 amino acids. Germline V gives CDR1 SGHVS, CDR2 FQNEAQ. The CDR3 nucleotides are TGTGCCAGCATACTCTCACATTTTAGCGGTAGAACAGATACGCAGTATTTT. It yields the protein CASILSHFSGRTDTQYF.

The V call is TRBV5-1, the J call TRBJ2-3, with 10 bases that match TRBD2. CDR3 length: 16 residues. Germline V gives CDR1 SGHRS, CDR2 YFSETQ. Trimming at V came to 1 base and at J to 4 bases, leaving 6 bases not matched to a gene. CDR3 protein: CASSLLSGGAADTQYF. The CDR3 DNA sequence: TGCGCCAGCAGCTTGCTGAGCGGGGGGGCGGCAGATACGCAGTATTTT. The variable domain in full, with the rest retrieved from reference TRBV5-1 and TRBJ2-3, is KAGVTQTPRYLIKTRGQQVTLSCSPISGHRSVSWYQQTPGQGLQFLFEYFSETQRNKGNFPGRFSGRQFSNSRSEMNVSTLELGDSALYLCASSLLSGGAADTQYFGPGTRLTVL.

This clonotype appeared a few times. The V call is TRBV9, the J call TRBJ2-7, with 8 bases matching TRBD1. The germline V gene has CDR1 SGDLS and CDR2 YYNGEE. The CDR3 sequence is 15 residues long. V lost 3 bases and J lost 0; bases outside the gene matches: 5. CDR3 amino acids: CASSGGTGSSYEQYF. CDR3 nucleotide sequence: TGTGCCAGCAGCGGCGGGACAGGTAGCTCCTACGAGCAGTACTTC. Variable domain in full (rest from reference TRBV9 and TRBJ2-7): DSGVTQTPKHLITATGQRVTLRCSPRSGDLSVYWYQQSLDQGLQFLIQYYNGEERAKGNILERFSAQQFPDLHSELNLSSLELGDSALYFCASSGGTGSSYEQYFGPGTRLTVT.

The chain uses TRBV6-6 and TRBJ1-1, with 10 bases that match TRBD1. The CDR3 totals 16 residues. Germline V gene sequence: CDR1 MNHNY, CDR2 SVGAGI (reference sequence). With V trimmed by 5 bases and J by 7 bases, 13 bases remained unmatched. Here the CDR3 reads CASSEPGQGPRSEAFF. CDR3 sequence (DNA): TGTGCCAGCAGTGAACCGGGACAGGGGCCGAGAAGTGAAGCTTTCTTT.

V usage is TRBV5-1 and J usage is TRBJ2-3; TRBD2 is a possible D gene (5 bases). Deletions cut 0 bases from V and 4 bases from J, with 12 bases between. The CDR3 has 15 amino acids. Germline V lookup: CDR1 SGHRS, CDR2 YFSETQ. The CDR3 loop reads CASSLAGVAADTQYF. Written as DNA, the CDR3 is TGCGCCAGCAGCTTGGCCGGGGTGGCGGCAGATACGCAGTATTTT.

The V and J genes are TRBV6-6 and TRBJ1-3; D ambiguous. Germline V gene lookup returns CDR1 MNHNY and CDR2 SVGAGI (reference sequence). The CDR3 length is 16 residues. Trimming took 5 bases from V and 0 from J, leaving 14 bases between them. CDR3 DNA: TGTGCCAGCAGTGACGGATCACAGTTCTCTGGAAACACCATATATTTT. Translating gives CASSDGSQFSGNTIYF.

The CDR3 DNA follows: TGTGCCAGCAGTGGGGACACCCTCGTTGGCTACACCTTC. Translated: CASSGDTLVGYTF. The rearrangement uses TRBV2 and TRBJ1-2; D is possibly TRBD1 (6 bases). CDR3 size: 13 residues. The germline V gene has CDR1 SNHLY and CDR2 FYNNEI. Trimming stripped 4 bases from V and 7 bases from J, with 13 bases between.

As to this clonotype: The junction differs from germline at one of its ends, possibly a read error. The chain recombines TRBV11-3 with TRBJ1-4; 9 bases align to TRBD1. Germline V CDR1 and CDR2: SGHNT, YENEEA. CDR3 size: 15 residues. The CDR3: CASSFHRGQGEKLFF. The DNA for the CDR3 is TGTGCAAGCAGCTTCCACAGGGGGCAGGGTGAAAAACTGTTTTTT.

The chain links TRBV6-5 to TRBJ2-7; TRBD1 aligns across 9 bases. Germline CDR1 is MNHEY and CDR2 is SVGAGI. Trimming took 5 bases from V and 9 from J; bases not matched to a gene: 14. The CDR3 loop spans 15 amino acids. CDR3 protein: CASSDAPGQGSRQYF. The CDR3 DNA is TGTGCCAGCAGTGATGCACCGGGACAGGGAAGTCGGCAGTACTTC.

This clonotype was found a few times. The chain carries TRBV29-1 and TRBJ1-1; TRBD1 is a possible D gene (6 bases). The germline V gene encodes CDR1 SQVTM and CDR2 ANQGSEA. Trimming took 7 bases from V and 11 from J, leaving 14 bases between them. This CDR3 has 10 amino acids. CDR3 region: CSGGGSEAFF. For the CDR3, the DNA is TGCAGCGGAGGGGGAAGCGAGGCTTTCTTT.

The chain is built from TRBV30 and TRBJ1-2, with D possibly matching TRBD1 (6 bases). Looked up from germline, CDR1 is GTSNPN and CDR2 is SVGIG (reference sequence). The CDR3 totals 14 residues. V dropped 3 bases and J dropped 6 bases, with 17 bases sitting between them. The CDR3 spells CAWSVMTGPDGYTF. The CDR3 nucleotides are TGTGCCTGGAGCGTCATGACAGGACCAGATGGCTACACCTTC.

This clonotype was counted a few times. CDR3 sequence: CASKGQSETQYF. The CDR3 nucleotides are TGTGCCAGTAAAGGACAGTCGGAGACCCAGTACTTC. The rearrangement uses TRBV19 and TRBJ2-5, with D possibly being TRBD1 (6 bases). The CDR3 has 12 residues. The V end lost 7 bases, the J end lost 5 bases, and 11 bases lay between the germline ends. Germline-derived CDR1 and CDR2 are LNHDA and SQIVND (reference sequence).